This T cell receptor beta chain originates from a study of T cell responses to AZD1222 COVID-19 vaccine. Whole-study results and caveats: White British ancestry dominated among donors, who included more females, and clonal diversity was possibly underestimated. Following two doses of AZD1222, Spike-specific TCR breadth and depth rose.

The assay was immunoSEQ multiplex PCR, and TCRdb's table has in-frame clones only and misses some. Of 65,000 to 95,000 clones in the sample, approximately 83% were seen once. This clone has just a few counts. What it binds is not known. This CDR3 spans 14 amino acids. Germline V gene lookup returns CDR1 KGHSY and CDR2 FQNENV. V dropped 0 bases and J dropped 6 bases, with 10 bases sitting between them. The J gene is TRBJ2-3, the V gene TRBV16; D not certain. The sample here was peripheral blood, taken 28 days after the second AZD1222 dose. The TCR originated in an adult who received the AZD1222 COVID-19 vaccine. The CDR3 here is CASSQSARWDTQYF. The DNA of the CDR3 is TGTGCCAGCAGCCAATCCGCGCGGTGGGATACGCAGTATTTT.